One and the same sample provided the 5 T cell receptor beta chains below, sequenced in a study of blood T cell repertoires in COVID-19. Sequencing was performed with immunoSEQ multiplex PCR; in TCRdb, only in-frame clones are kept and a portion is missing. Of about 400,000 clones in the sample, about 89% were seen once. Sequencing was performed on peripheral blood. These receptors all come from a woman in her twenties or thirties with acute or convalescent COVID-19.

DNA for the CDR3: TGTGCCAGCAGCCCCCCGGGACAGGGGGCAGCAGGAGCTTTCTTT. Translated: CASSPPGQGAAGAFF. The chain uses TRBV6-5 and TRBJ1-1, with 12 bases matching TRBD1. Germline CDR1 is MNHEY and CDR2 is SVGAGI. Germline trimming cut 6 bases from V and 10 bases from J; bases unmatched to any gene: 12. This CDR3 has 15 amino acids.

The rearrangement uses TRBV5-8 and TRBJ2-5, with 8 bases lining up with TRBD2. Per the germline V gene, CDR1 is SGHTS and CDR2 is YDEGEE. CDR3 length: 14 residues. The trim removed 9 bases at V and 9 bases at J, leaving 16 bases unmatched. DNA of the CDR3: TGTGCCACCCTCCCCCGTGGTAGCGGGGCGCCCCAGTACTTC. It translates to CATLPRGSGAPQYF.

The chain couples TRBV6-5 to TRBJ1-2; weak D call: TRBD1 (5 bases). Germline V gene data show CDR1 as MNHEY and CDR2 as SVGAGI. V was shortened by 4 bases and J by 5 bases, with 14 bases between the two germline ends. This CDR3 region has 14 residues. CDR3 region: CASSFLRQPYGYTF. In DNA form, the CDR3 reads TGTGCCAGCAGTTTCCTAAGACAGCCATATGGCTACACCTTC.

The J gene is TRBJ2-7, the V gene TRBV5-1; D perhaps matches TRBD2 (6 bases). This CDR3 contains 18 residues. Germline CDR1 SGHRS, CDR2 YFSETQ. Trimming shortened V by 0 bases and J by 1 base, and 20 bases separated the two germline ends. The chain's CDR3 is CASSLEPRTGTRSYEQYF. CDR3 in DNA: TGCGCCAGCAGCTTGGAACCTAGGACCGGGACTCGGTCCTACGAGCAGTACTTC.

This rearrangement joins TRBV10-2 to TRBJ2-5; maybe TRBD2 (5 bases). From germline, CDR1 is WSHSY and CDR2 SAAADI. This CDR3 region has 15 residues. V lost 2 bases to trimming and J lost 5 bases, with 15 bases between them. CDR3: CASSETDSQWETQYF. CDR3 in DNA: TGCGCCAGCAGTGAGACGGACTCCCAGTGGGAGACCCAGTACTTC.